The source of this T cell receptor (beta chain) is a study of blood T cell repertoires in COVID-19. At the level of the study: Donors in the United States, Italy and Spain gave samples during acute or convalescent COVID-19.

In the authors' methods: By means of reference gene primer amplification, nucleated cell counts were estimated. Generated by immunoSEQ multiplex PCR, the TCRdb table keeps only in-frame clones and is missing some. Clone size and the V and J calls come from that table; the DNA yielded D and trimming. The table has roughly 180,000 clones, approximately 82% seen once. Participants were aged roughly 18 to 89 years from around 25 US areas. Cohort assignment relied on participant-reported clinical history. The germline V gene encodes CDR1 LGHNA and CDR2 YNFKEQ. Trimming pared 0 bases from V and 1 base from J, leaving 6 bases between. This CDR3 has 14 amino acids.

Sequencing input: PBMCs or T cells enriched from blood (not recorded which). This chain connects TRBV4-2 to TRBJ1-2; D uncertain. This sequence was found in a woman between 50 and 59 years old in a cohort exposed to, infected with or recovered from COVID-19 (not recorded which). CDR3 loop: CASSQEELNYGYTF. The CDR3 DNA sequence: TGTGCCAGCAGCCAAGAAGAACTTAACTATGGCTACACCTTC.